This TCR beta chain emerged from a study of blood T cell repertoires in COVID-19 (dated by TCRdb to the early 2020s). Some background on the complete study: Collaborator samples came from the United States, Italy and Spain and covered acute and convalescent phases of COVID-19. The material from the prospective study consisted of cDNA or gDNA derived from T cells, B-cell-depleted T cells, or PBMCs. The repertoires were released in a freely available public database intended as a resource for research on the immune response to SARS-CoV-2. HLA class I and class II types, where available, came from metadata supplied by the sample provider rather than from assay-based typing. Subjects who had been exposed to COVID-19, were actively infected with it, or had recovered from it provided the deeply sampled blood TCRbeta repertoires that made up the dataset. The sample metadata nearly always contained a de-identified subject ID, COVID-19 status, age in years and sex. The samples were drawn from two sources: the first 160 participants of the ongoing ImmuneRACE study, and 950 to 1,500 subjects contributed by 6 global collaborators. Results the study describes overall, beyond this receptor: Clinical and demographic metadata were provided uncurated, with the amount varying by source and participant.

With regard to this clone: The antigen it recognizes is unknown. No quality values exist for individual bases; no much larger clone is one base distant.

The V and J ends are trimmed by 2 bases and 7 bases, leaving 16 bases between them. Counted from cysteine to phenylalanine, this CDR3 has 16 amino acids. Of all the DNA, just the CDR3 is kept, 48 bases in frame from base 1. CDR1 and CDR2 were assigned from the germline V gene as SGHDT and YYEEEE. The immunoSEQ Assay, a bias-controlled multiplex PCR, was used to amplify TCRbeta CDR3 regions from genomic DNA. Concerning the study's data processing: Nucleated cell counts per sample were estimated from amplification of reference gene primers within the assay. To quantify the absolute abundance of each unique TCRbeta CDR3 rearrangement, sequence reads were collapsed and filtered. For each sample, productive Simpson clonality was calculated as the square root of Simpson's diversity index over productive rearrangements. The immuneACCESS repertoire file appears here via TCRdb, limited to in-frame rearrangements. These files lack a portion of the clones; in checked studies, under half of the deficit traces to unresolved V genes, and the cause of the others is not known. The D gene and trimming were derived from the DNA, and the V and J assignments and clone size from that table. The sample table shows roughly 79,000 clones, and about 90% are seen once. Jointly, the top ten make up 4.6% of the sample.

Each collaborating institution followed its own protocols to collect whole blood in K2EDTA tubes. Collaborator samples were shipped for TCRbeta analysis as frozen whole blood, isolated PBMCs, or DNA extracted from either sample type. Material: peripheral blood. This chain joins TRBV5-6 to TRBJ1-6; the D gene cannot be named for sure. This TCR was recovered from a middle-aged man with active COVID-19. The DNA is TGTGCCAGCAGCTTAATAATCGGGAGCAAGAATTCACCCCTCCACTTT. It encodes CASSLIIGSKNSPLHF.